This TCR beta chain originates from a study of blood T cell repertoires in COVID-19. TCRdb's table, derived via immunoSEQ multiplex PCR, lists solely in-frame clones and lacks some. The sample includes under 350,000 clones, around 85% of them seen just once. This clone came up once. In germline, CDR1 is SEHNR, CDR2 FQNEAQ (reference sequence). V gave up 6 bases and J gave up 4 bases; unmatched junction bases: 6. The CDR3 runs 15 residues. Assignment of participants to cohorts was predicated upon participant-reported clinical history. This sequence originates from a woman aged 40 to 50 with acute COVID-19. The sequencing input was PBMCs or T cells enriched from blood (not recorded which). The chain employs TRBV7-9 and TRBJ2-1; 10 nucleotides align to TRBD2. CDR3 amino acids: CASSSSGREYNEQFF. The CDR3, as DNA: TGTGCCAGCAGTTCAAGCGGGAGGGAGTACAATGAGCAGTTCTTC.